One TCR beta chain is described in this entry. The antigen remains unidentified. These data come from a study of T cell repertoires in cytomegalovirus infection. About the study: CMV epitopes, recently identified HLA-C-restricted and well-studied HLA-B-restricted, were used. Indicated by public TCR beta signatures were CMV infection and matching HLA type.

Germline V gene lookup returns CDR1 MDHEN and CDR2 SYDVKM. V dropped 3 bases and J dropped 7; count of bases not matched to a gene: 9. The CDR3 loop spans 16 amino acids. TCRdb passed the reads through MiXCR, listing each CDR3 protein once. The sample yields about 150,000 distinct CDR3 sequences, over 25% seen once. The TCR originated in a human donor in good health (CMV status not recorded). Some clones in this sample may be carry-over from other donors' samples. The V call is TRBV28, the J call TRBJ2-2; 9 positions match TRBD1. The source material was CD8+ T cells from cultured PBMCs, sampled from culture after CMV antigen stimulation. The CDR3 loop is CASSLLGQGINGELFF. CDR3 nucleotide sequence: TGTGCCAGCAGTTTGCTGGGACAGGGAATAAACGGGGAGCTGTTTTTT.